The 24 T cell receptor beta chains below were found in one sample sequenced in a study of T cell responses to AZD1222 COVID-19 vaccine. Profiled with immunoSEQ multiplex PCR; TCRdb holds only in-frame clones, not every one. Here the sample spans 120,000 to 150,000 clones, under 95% being singletons. Sequenced material: peripheral blood, taken 28 days after the second dose of the MenACWY control vaccine. The receptors were gathered from an adult who received the MenACWY meningococcal vaccine as a control.

This clone was picked up one time. The V call is TRBV18, the J call TRBJ2-6; D not certain. The CDR3 loop spans 16 amino acids. Trimming cost V 1 base and J 0 bases, with 7 bases left between them. Per germline, CDR1 KGHSH and CDR2 LQKENI. The CDR3 spells CASSPLPISGANVLTF. The CDR3 nucleotides read TGTGCCAGCTCACCACTACCGATCTCTGGGGCCAACGTCCTGACTTTC.

V and J are TRBV11-2 and TRBJ1-5; the D is unclear. The V end was cut by 5 bases, the J end by 0 bases, with 11 bases between. Germline CDR1 and CDR2: SGHAT and FQNNGV. This CDR3 spans 15 amino acids. This chain's CDR3 is CASSPRGDSNQPQHF. CDR3 sequence (DNA): TGTGCCAGCAGCCCTCGAGGCGATAGCAATCAGCCCCAGCATTTT.

This chain connects TRBV5-6 to TRBJ2-5; 7 bases match TRBD1. Germline loops: CDR1 SGHDT, CDR2 YYEEEE. V dropped 1 base and J dropped 2; count of bases not matched to a gene: 11. The CDR3 sequence is 17 residues long. The CDR3 region is CASSLSIRRDRQETQYF. The DNA for the CDR3 is TGTGCCAGCAGCTTGTCTATCCGACGGGACAGACAAGAGACCCAGTACTTC.

The chain carries TRBV2 and TRBJ1-5, with a tentative D call TRBD1 (6 bases). The V gene's germline CDR1 is SNHLY and CDR2 FYNNEI. V was cut by 6 bases and J by 2 bases, with 11 bases left in between. The CDR3 is 14 amino acids. The CDR3 is CASRDSGGNQPQHF. The CDR3 DNA is TGTGCCAGCAGAGATTCAGGGGGCAATCAGCCCCAGCATTTT. Full variable domain (rest looked up from reference TRBV2 and TRBJ1-5): EPEVTQTPSHQVTQMGQEVILRCVPISNHLYFYWYRQILGQKVEFLVSFYNNEISEKSEIFDDQFSVERPDGSNFTLKIRSTKLEDSAMYFCASRDSGGNQPQHFGDGTRLSIL.

The rearrangement links TRBV21-1 to TRBJ2-1; the table's D gene call, TRBD2, was not cross checked with the DNA. TRBV21-1 is listed as a pseudogene. The CDR3 runs 17 residues. The CDR3 coding sequence is TGTGCCAGCTCCACTAGCGGGGGGCCCAACTCCTACAATGAGCAGTTCTTC. It yields the protein CASSTSGGPNSYNEQFF.

This rearrangement joins TRBV19 to TRBJ1-5; D remains ambiguous. The CDR3 length is 14 residues. V was pared by 5 bases and J by 0 bases, with 8 bases between. Germline values: CDR1 LNHDA, CDR2 SQIVND (reference sequence). CDR3 DNA: TGTGCCAGTAGTGTGGACTCTAGCAATCAGCCCCAGCATTTT. Translation gives CASSVDSSNQPQHF.

The chain carries TRBV7-9 and TRBJ1-1, with D possibly being TRBD1 (5 bases). The germline V gene has CDR1 SEHNR and CDR2 FQNEAQ (reference sequence). The CDR3 has 16 residues. Trimming stripped 5 bases from V and 6 bases from J, with 22 bases between. CDR3 coding DNA: TGTGCCAGCAGCCCTGTCCCCGGGGCAGCCACCCCTGAAGCTTTCTTT. It is translated as CASSPVPGAATPEAFF.

V usage is TRBV3-1 (or the pseudogene TRBV3-2) and J usage is TRBJ2-1, with TRBD2 matching over 15 bases. V lost 1 base to trimming and J lost 1 base; unmatched junction nucleotides: 11. Germline V gives CDR1 LGHDT, CDR2 YNNKEL (reference sequence). This CDR3 region has 21 residues. CDR3 region: CASSQVGWTSGRESSYNEQFF. For the CDR3, the DNA is TGTGCCAGCAGCCAAGTAGGATGGACTAGCGGGAGGGAATCTTCCTACAATGAGCAGTTCTTC.

The CDR3 DNA is TGTGCCAGCAGCTTAGAGTTCAGCGGGGGGAGTGAGCAGTTCTTC. Translation gives CASSLEFSGGSEQFF. The chain recombines TRBV7-2 with TRBJ2-1; 9 nucleotides line up with TRBD2. This CDR3 has 15 residues. V lost 1 base to trimming and J lost 9 bases; unmatched junction nucleotides: 7. The V gene's germline CDR1 is SGHTA and CDR2 FQGNSA.

This clone was seen just once. V usage is TRBV28 and J usage is TRBJ2-3, with 8 bases lining up with TRBD2. J was trimmed by 4 bases and V by 6 bases; bases with no gene match: 12. This CDR3 spans 16 amino acids. The germline gives CDR1 MDHEN, CDR2 SYDVKM. CDR3 DNA sequence: TGTGCCAGCAGCTACCCAAGCGGGAGTGGGGCAGATACGCAGTATTTT. Translation gives CASSYPSGSGADTQYF.

This rearrangement joins TRBV7-8 to TRBJ1-5, with TRBD1 identical over 8 bases. The J segment lost 0 bases and the V segment lost 2 bases, leaving 9 bases of the junction unmatched. Germline CDR1 SGHVS, CDR2 FQNEAQ. The CDR3 contains 18 residues. CDR3 in amino acids: CASSLSRTGKVSNQPQHF. DNA for the CDR3: TGTGCCAGCAGCTTATCAAGGACAGGGAAAGTTAGCAATCAGCCCCAGCATTTT.

This clone appeared a single time. V is TRBV19 and J is TRBJ1-5, with a tentative D call TRBD1 (6 bases). Trimming removed 5 bases from V and 3 bases from J, with 14 bases in between. The CDR3 consists of 15 residues. Germline values: CDR1 LNHDA, CDR2 SQIVND (reference sequence). In nucleotides, the CDR3 is TGTGCCAGTAGTCTCAGGACAGCAAACAATCAGCCCCAGCATTTT. Encoded protein: CASSLRTANNQPQHF.

The chain has TRBV19 and TRBJ1-1; TRBD1 matches at 9 bases. The germline CDR1 and CDR2 sequences are LNHDA and SQIVND (reference sequence). J gave up 0 bases and V 8 bases, and 7 bases lay outside the gene matches. The length of the CDR3 is 15 residues. CDR3 in DNA: TGTGCCAGTGGGACAGGGAGAGGCATGAACACTGAAGCTTTCTTT. This codes for CASGTGRGMNTEAFF. Looking up the rest from reference TRBV19 and TRBJ1-1 gives the full variable domain: DGGITQSPKYLFRKEGQNVTLSCEQNLNHDAMYWYRQDPGQGLRLIYYSQIVNDFQKGDIAEGYSVSREKKESFPLTVTSAQKNPTAFYLCASGTGRGMNTEAFFGQGTRLTVV.

J is TRBJ2-5 and V is TRBV12-3 or TRBV12-4, with 7 positions matching TRBD2. J was trimmed by 5 bases and V by 5 bases; bases with no gene match: 5. The CDR3 contains 13 residues. CDR3 DNA sequence: TGTGCCAGCAGTCGACTAGCCGGGGAGACCCAGTACTTC. This gives the protein CASSRLAGETQYF.

The rearrangement uses TRBV10-2 and TRBJ2-7; perhaps TRBD2 as D (5 bases). The CDR3 is 15 residues long. Trimming took off 2 bases at V and 2 bases at J, with 13 bases between the two ends. Germline loops: CDR1 WSHSY, CDR2 SAAADI. In DNA, the CDR3 is TGCGCCAGCAGTGAGAGAGGGATGAACGCCTACGAGCAGTACTTC. Its protein is CASSERGMNAYEQYF.

This clone was seen once. The V and J genes are TRBV5-1 and TRBJ2-7; the match to TRBD2 covers 14 bases. The CDR3 is made up of 20 amino acids. Germline V gene lookup returns CDR1 SGHRS and CDR2 YFSETQ. With V trimmed by 4 bases and J by 0 bases, 15 bases remained unmatched. CDR3 nucleotides: TGCGCCAGCAGCGCATACGCACCCGGGACTAGCGGGAGTCACTCCTACGAGCAGTACTTC. Its translation: CASSAYAPGTSGSHSYEQYF.

V usage is TRBV2 and J usage is TRBJ2-7; the D gene is possibly TRBD1 (6 bases). Germline V gene lookup returns CDR1 SNHLY and CDR2 FYNNEI. The CDR3 sequence is 13 residues long. The V end was cut by 6 bases, the J end by 0 bases, with 9 bases between. CDR3 coding DNA: TGTGCCAGCAGGCAACAGGGCTCCTACGAGCAGTACTTC. This encodes CASRQQGSYEQYF. Using reference TRBV2 and TRBJ2-7 for the parts outside the CDR3, the full variable domain is EPEVTQTPSHQVTQMGQEVILRCVPISNHLYFYWYRQILGQKVEFLVSFYNNEISEKSEIFDDQFSVERPDGSNFTLKIRSTKLEDSAMYFCASRQQGSYEQYFGPGTRLTVT.

This rearrangement joins TRBV6-5 to TRBJ2-6; 9 nucleotides match TRBD1. The CDR3 extends over 15 amino acids. V shed 10 bases and J 2 bases; nucleotides not matched to a gene: 6. CDR1 MNHEY and CDR2 SVGAGI come from the germline V gene. CDR3 sequence reads: CATGQGTAGANVLTF. CDR3 coding DNA: TGTGCCACCGGACAGGGGACAGCTGGGGCCAACGTCCTGACTTTC.

The rearrangement uses TRBV7-8 and TRBJ1-4, with 7 bases matching TRBD1. The germline V gene has CDR1 SGHVS and CDR2 FQNEAQ. The V segment lost 6 bases and the J segment 8 bases; nucleotides outside the gene matches: 6. The CDR3 totals 13 residues. The CDR3 reads CASSPGGLEKLFF. CDR3 sequence (DNA): TGTGCCAGCAGTCCAGGGGGTTTGGAAAAACTGTTTTTT.

This rearrangement joins TRBV10-3 to TRBJ1-4; D is ambiguous. CDR1 is ENHRY, CDR2 SYGVKD, per germline. CDR3 length: 13 amino acids. Trimming shortened V by 6 bases and J by 7 bases, and 12 bases separated the two germline ends. DNA for the CDR3: TGTGCCATCAGGGGCGGTATCGGTGAAAAACTGTTTTTT. This encodes CAIRGGIGEKLFF.

This chain links TRBV5-8 with TRBJ1-5; TRBD1 matches at 7 bases. The V gene's germline CDR1 is SGHTS and CDR2 YDEGEE. This CDR3 is 16 amino acids long. The V segment lost 0 bases and the J segment 2 bases; nucleotides outside the gene matches: 5. The CDR3 DNA sequence: TGTGCCAGCAGCTTGGACAGGGGATTTGGCAATCAGCCCCAGCATTTT. It translates to CASSLDRGFGNQPQHF.

This clone appeared a single time. At one end the junction does not follow the germline gene, possibly because of a read error. The V gene is TRBV24-1, the J gene TRBJ2-5, with 9 nucleotides matching TRBD1. CDR1 and CDR2 from the germline V gene are KGHDR and SFDVKD. The CDR3 consists of 16 residues. CDR3 residues: CATSETGQGRKEAQYF. The CDR3 DNA reads TGTGCCACCAGTGAAACCGGACAGGGGAGAAAAGAGGCCCAGTACTTC.

This sequence joins TRBV28 and TRBJ2-7; 12 nucleotides align to TRBD1. The germline gives CDR1 MDHEN, CDR2 SYDVKM. V lost 6 bases to trimming and J lost 3 bases; unmatched junction nucleotides: 6. The CDR3 is 15 residues long. CDR3 nucleotide sequence: TGTGCCAGCAGGGGGGGGACAGGGGGCCTCTACGAGCAGTACTTC. As protein: CASRGGTGGLYEQYF.

The rearrangement links TRBV6-2 or TRBV6-3 to TRBJ1-5; no clear D. This CDR3 spans 15 amino acids. V lost 6 bases and J lost 0, with 12 bases in between. Germline V lookup: CDR1 MNHEY, CDR2 SVGEGT. The CDR3 here is CASSQVRPSNQPQHF. CDR3 DNA: TGTGCCAGCAGCCAGGTACGGCCTAGCAATCAGCCCCAGCATTTT.